This T cell receptor beta chain emerged from a study of beta chain features in type 1 diabetes. Looking at the study overall: Healthy donors resembled patients in age, gender and cell yields. Study-level results: Compared to healthy donors, patients appeared to have naive, central memory and Treg TCRB repertoires that were more alike. Moderate but significant shortening of TCRB CDR3s was recorded in all four CD4+ subsets from Type 1 diabetes patients. Fewer junction insertions and more nucleotide deletions appeared in type 1 diabetes patients.

The isolated RNA, all of it, was reverse transcribed, so expressed TCRB transcripts were what got sequenced. The repertoire was sequenced with immunoSEQ multiplex PCR; TCRdb's copy has only in-frame clones and lacks some. The table lists approximately 150,000 clones, under 11% of them singletons. Germline CDR1 is SSHAT and CDR2 is FNYEAQ (reference sequence). CDR3 length equals 17 residues. The J segment lost 1 base and the V segment lost 1 base, leaving 4 bases of the junction unmatched. Worth noting for this clone: No antigen is known for it.

The sequence was collected from a man between 18 and 35 years old in good health. Sequenced sample: naive CD4+ T cells from blood. This sequence joins TRBV7-7 and TRBJ2-5; TRBD2 matches 12 bases. For the CDR3, the DNA is TGTGCCAGCAGCTTAGTAGCACTAGCGGGGGGCCAAGAGACCCAGTACTTC. Protein product: CASSLVALAGGQETQYF.